Listed here are 31 T cell receptor beta chains from one sample, sequenced in a study of naive CD8 T cells in extremely preterm neonates. Generated by immunoSEQ multiplex PCR, the TCRdb table keeps only in-frame clones and is missing some. The sample has approximately 5,200 clones, approximately 97% seen once. Sequenced input: naive CD8+ T cells from blood. The receptors stem from a human donor in good health.

This chain connects TRBV28 to TRBJ2-3, with D possibly TRBD1 on 6 matching bases. Trimming took off 5 bases at V and 3 bases at J, with 18 bases between the two ends. CDR1 and CDR2 (germline): MDHEN, SYDVKM. The CDR3 extends over 16 amino acids. CDR3: CASSGYRDMTTDTQYF. For the CDR3, the DNA is TGTGCCAGCAGTGGCTACAGGGATATGACGACAGATACGCAGTATTTT.

CDR3 loop: CASRGQGQETQYF. CDR3 nucleotide sequence: TGTGCCAGCCGGGGACAGGGGCAAGAGACCCAGTACTTC. V gene TRBV7-2 combines with J gene TRBJ2-5, with 10 bases that match TRBD1. Per the germline V gene, CDR1 is SGHTA and CDR2 is FQGNSA. The junction had 2 bases not matched to a gene; V was cut back by 8 bases and J by 2 bases. The CDR3 is made up of 13 amino acids.

V gene TRBV7-8 combines with J gene TRBJ2-1, with TRBD2 as a possible D gene (5 bases). This CDR3 has 13 residues. Trimming took 8 bases from V and 4 from J, leaving 12 bases between them. Germline loops: CDR1 SGHVS, CDR2 FQNEAQ. CDR3 in DNA: TGTGCCAGCTCCCTGAGGGTTTACAATGAGCAGTTCTTC. It is translated as CASSLRVYNEQFF.

V is TRBV19 and J is TRBJ2-7, with TRBD2 matching 10 bases. The CDR3 is 15 residues long. After removal of 5 bases from V and 0 bases from J, the junction contained 4 bases not matched to a gene. Germline V CDR1 and CDR2: LNHDA, SQIVND (reference sequence). CDR3 loop: CASSSSGGYSYEQYF. CDR3 DNA: TGTGCCAGTAGTTCTAGCGGGGGCTACTCCTACGAGCAGTACTTC. The variable domain in full, with the rest retrieved from reference TRBV19 and TRBJ2-7, is DGGITQSPKYLFRKEGQNVTLSCEQNLNHDAMYWYRQDPGQGLRLIYYSQIVNDFQKGDIAEGYSVSREKKESFPLTVTSAQKNPTAFYLCASSSSGGYSYEQYFGPGTRLTVT.

This sequence joins TRBV27 and TRBJ1-2; 10 nucleotides match TRBD1. Germline CDR1 reads MNHEY; CDR2 reads SMNVEV (reference sequence). This CDR3 is built from 16 residues. With V trimmed by 0 bases and J by 3 bases, 4 bases remained unmatched. Here the CDR3 DNA reads TGTGCCAGCAGTTTATCGTCGACAGGGGGCTACTATGGCTACACCTTC. Translating gives CASSLSSTGGYYGYTF.

CDR3 bases: TGCAGCGTGACAGGGGCGGCCACGAATGAGCAGTTCTTC. Translated: CSVTGAATNEQFF. The chain combines TRBV29-1 with TRBJ2-1, with 8 bases identical to TRBD1. The CDR3 contains 13 residues. The germline gives CDR1 SQVTM, CDR2 ANQGSEA. The J segment lost 7 bases and the V segment lost 6 bases, leaving 8 bases of the junction unmatched.

The chain combines TRBV4-1 with TRBJ1-2; 7 bases are shared with TRBD1. There are 15 residues in the CDR3. V trimming: 8 bases; J trimming: 0 bases; junction bases outside the gene matches: 9. Germline V gene data show CDR1 as MGHRA and CDR2 as YSYEKL. The chain's CDR3 is CASSRTRGTNYGYTF. CDR3 bases: TGCGCCAGCTCACGTACCAGGGGGACTAACTATGGCTACACCTTC.

The J gene is TRBJ1-2, the V gene TRBV7-9; 8 bases are a match to TRBD1. With 3 bases clipped from V and 4 bases from J, the junction kept 7 bases outside the gene matches. The CDR3 has 15 residues. CDR1 is SEHNR and CDR2 is FQNEAQ in the germline V gene (reference sequence). The CDR3 DNA sequence: TGTGCCAGCAGCTTGGTGGGACAGGCGCGCTATGGCTACACCTTC. Translated, it gives CASSLVGQARYGYTF.

This clone was seen a single time. The chain combines TRBV28 with TRBJ2-3, with 10 bases aligning to TRBD1. Germline CDR1 MDHEN, CDR2 SYDVKM. The V and J ends lost 3 bases and 5 bases, in that order; junction bases with no gene match: 2. The CDR3 runs 14 residues. The CDR3 DNA reads TGTGCCAGCAGTTTCGGGACAGGGGAAGATACGCAGTATTTT. This codes for CASSFGTGEDTQYF.

This rearrangement joins TRBV11-2 to TRBJ1-1; D is uncertain. In germline, CDR1 is SGHAT, CDR2 FQNNGV. V lost 1 base and J 8 bases, leaving 5 bases between the germline ends. CDR3 length: 11 amino acids. CDR3 amino acids: CASSLGGEAFF. CDR3 sequence (DNA): TGTGCCAGCAGCTTAGGCGGAGAAGCTTTCTTT.

The gene calls are TRBV19 and TRBJ2-1; D not resolved. Trimming cost V 3 bases and J 0 bases, with 9 bases left between them. CDR1 is LNHDA, CDR2 SQIVND, per germline (reference sequence). This CDR3 has 15 residues. In DNA, the CDR3 is TGTGCCAGTAGTATGGTCTACAGCTCCTACAATGAGCAGTTCTTC. Protein product: CASSMVYSSYNEQFF. The full variable domain, its missing parts supplied by reference TRBV19 and TRBJ2-1, is DGGITQSPKYLFRKEGQNVTLSCEQNLNHDAMYWYRQDPGQGLRLIYYSQIVNDFQKGDIAEGYSVSREKKESFPLTVTSAQKNPTAFYLCASSMVYSSYNEQFFGPGTRLTVL.

The gene calls are TRBV18 and TRBJ1-1; D possibly corresponds to TRBD1 (5 bases). Germline loops: CDR1 KGHSH, CDR2 LQKENI. The V gene lost 4 bases and the J gene lost 4 bases, with 13 bases spanning the gap. The CDR3 covers 14 residues. The CDR3 loop is CASSLWSQGTEAFF. Written as DNA, the CDR3 is TGTGCCAGCTCACTCTGGTCCCAGGGCACTGAAGCTTTCTTT.

The V call is TRBV5-5, the J call TRBJ1-1, with D maybe TRBD1 (6 bases). Germline CDR1 and CDR2: SGHKS and YYEKEE (reference sequence). The CDR3 consists of 15 residues. Trimming pared 4 bases from V and 7 bases from J, leaving 20 bases between. The CDR3 DNA reads TGTGCCAGCAGCCACCCGGACAGACCTAGCTTTGAAGCTTTCTTT. Its translation is CASSHPDRPSFEAFF.

The chain combines TRBV2 with TRBJ2-3, with D possibly matching TRBD2 (5 bases). The CDR3 loop spans 13 amino acids. The V end was cut by 8 bases, the J end by 6 bases, with 15 bases between. Germline CDR1 is SNHLY and CDR2 is FYNNEI. The CDR3 region has the DNA TGTGCCAGCGGTCTGCCCGGGAAGGATACGCAGTATTTT. Amino acids: CASGLPGKDTQYF.

The chain recombines TRBV7-2 with TRBJ2-7, with TRBD2 identical over 10 bases. Trimming removed 2 bases from V and 4 bases from J; junction bases left unmatched: 2. CDR1 is SGHTA, CDR2 FQGNSA, per germline. The CDR3 runs to 14 residues. The CDR3 sequence is CASSLSGGAYEQYF. CDR3 bases: TGTGCCAGCAGCTTAAGCGGGGGGGCGTACGAGCAGTACTTC.

The rearrangement uses TRBV7-9 and TRBJ1-2; D remains ambiguous. The CDR3 has 15 amino acids. V shed 1 base and J shed 0 bases, with 9 bases lying between them. Per germline, CDR1 SEHNR and CDR2 FQNEAQ (reference sequence). The CDR3: CASSLGPGANYGYTF. The DNA for the CDR3 is TGTGCCAGCAGCTTAGGGCCCGGGGCTAACTATGGCTACACCTTC.

The J gene is TRBJ2-7, the V gene TRBV7-9; 13 bases map to TRBD2. CDR3 size: 18 residues. V trimming: 3 bases; J trimming: 1 base; junction bases outside the gene matches: 9. Germline V gene lookup returns CDR1 SEHNR and CDR2 FQNEAQ (reference sequence). In DNA form, the CDR3 reads TGTGCCAGCAGCTTCGGACTAGCGGGGGCCCTGATTTCCTACGAGCAGTACTTC. Translated: CASSFGLAGALISYEQYF.

The J gene is TRBJ1-2, the V gene TRBV2; 7 bases are shared with TRBD1. Germline V gives CDR1 SNHLY, CDR2 FYNNEI. The V segment lost 6 bases and the J segment 6 bases; nucleotides outside the gene matches: 13. CDR3 length: 15 amino acids. In DNA form, the CDR3 reads TGTGCCAGCAGCGACTACGGGACAGCTTTAGATGGCTACACCTTC. It is translated as CASSDYGTALDGYTF.

The chain combines TRBV27 with TRBJ2-7; the D gene is possibly TRBD1 (6 bases). CDR1 and CDR2 (germline): MNHEY, SMNVEV (reference sequence). V was clipped by 6 bases and J by 2 bases, with 14 bases between them. There are 14 residues in the CDR3. CDR3 in amino acids: CASRKQGRAYEQYF. The CDR3, as DNA: TGTGCCAGCAGAAAACAGGGTAGAGCCTACGAGCAGTACTTC.

The rearrangement links TRBV19 to TRBJ1-5, with 9 bases aligning to TRBD1. CDR1 and CDR2 from the germline V gene are LNHDA and SQIVND (reference sequence). The CDR3 extends over 15 amino acids. After removal of 5 bases from V and 6 bases from J, the junction contained 8 bases not matched to a gene. Here the CDR3 DNA reads TGTGCCAGTAGTTCCCGGGACAGGGTAAGTCAGCCCCAGCATTTT. Residues: CASSSRDRVSQPQHF.

V usage is TRBV28 and J usage is TRBJ2-3; D unclear. The germline CDR1 and CDR2 sequences are MDHEN and SYDVKM. This CDR3 has 13 residues. V was clipped by 7 bases and J by 5 bases, with 13 bases between them. CDR3 loop: CASTRALRDTQYF. CDR3 coding DNA: TGTGCCAGCACCCGAGCATTGAGAGATACGCAGTATTTT.

The chain joins TRBV15 to TRBJ2-5; TRBD1 agrees at 7 bases. CDR3 length: 16 residues. Germline V gene sequence: CDR1 LNHNV, CDR2 YYDKDF (reference sequence). With V trimmed by 2 bases and J by 4 bases, 10 bases remained unmatched. For the CDR3, the DNA is TGTGCCACCAGCAGACACCCAGGACAGGCATCAGAGACCCAGTACTTC. Its protein product is CATSRHPGQASETQYF.

V gene TRBV4-1 combines with J gene TRBJ2-2; 11 positions match TRBD2. The CDR3 is made up of 16 amino acids. V gave up 4 bases and J gave up 4 bases; unmatched junction bases: 5. CDR1 is MGHRA, CDR2 YSYEKL, per germline. DNA for the CDR3: TGCGCCAGCAGCCTTAGCGGGGGGGCCCGCACCGGGGAGCTGTTTTTT. Translating gives CASSLSGGARTGELFF.

The CDR3 reads CASSPGVSTDTQYF. Here the CDR3 DNA reads TGTGCCAGCAGCCCGGGAGTTAGCACAGATACGCAGTATTTT. The chain combines TRBV7-7 with TRBJ2-3; D is possibly TRBD2 (6 bases). The V end lost 5 bases, the J end lost 0 bases, and 9 bases lay between the germline ends. This CDR3 contains 14 residues. The germline V gene has CDR1 SSHAT and CDR2 FNYEAQ (reference sequence).

V is TRBV10-3 and J is TRBJ2-7; TRBD1 might be the D (7 bases). CDR3 length: 16 amino acids. Germline V gene sequence: CDR1 ENHRY, CDR2 SYGVKD. V lost 6 bases and J 4 bases, leaving 22 bases between the germline ends. The CDR3 is CAIRPETGMGTYEQYF. CDR3 DNA sequence: TGTGCCATCAGGCCTGAGACAGGGATGGGGACTTACGAGCAGTACTTC.

The chain's CDR3 is CASTHLAGRDEQFF. The CDR3 coding sequence is TGTGCCAGTACACATCTAGCGGGCAGAGATGAGCAGTTCTTC. The chain links TRBV27 to TRBJ2-1, with 8 positions matching TRBD2. Per germline, CDR1 MNHEY and CDR2 SMNVEV (reference sequence). J lost 8 bases, V lost 9 bases, and 12 bases had no gene match. The length of the CDR3 is 14 residues.

This chain joins TRBV6-5 and TRBJ2-4, with 7 bases that match TRBD1. The V segment lost 5 bases and the J segment 5 bases; nucleotides outside the gene matches: 6. This CDR3 contains 14 residues. Germline V lookup: CDR1 MNHEY, CDR2 SVGAGI. The CDR3 region is CASSPGQVENIQYF. CDR3 coding DNA: TGTGCCAGCAGTCCCGGACAGGTGGAAAACATTCAGTACTTC.

Only one count was recorded for this clone. V is TRBV9 and J is TRBJ1-5; no definite D call. The CDR3 sequence is 13 residues long. V dropped 4 bases and J dropped 3 bases, with 8 bases sitting between them. CDR1 is SGDLS and CDR2 is YYNGEE in the germline V gene. CDR3 residues: CASSPGINQPQHF. DNA for the CDR3: TGTGCCAGCAGCCCCGGGATCAATCAGCCCCAGCATTTT.

The chain carries TRBV28 and TRBJ1-1; TRBD1 is a possible D gene (6 bases). The V end lost 6 bases, the J end lost 11 bases, and 19 bases lay between the germline ends. Germline CDR1 and CDR2: MDHEN and SYDVKM. The CDR3 length is 13 residues. CDR3 amino acids: CASSLHTQGSAFF. In nucleotides, the CDR3 is TGTGCCAGCAGCCTCCACACACAGGGTAGCGCTTTCTTT.

CDR3 sequence (DNA): TGTGCCAGCAGCTTCGGGGAAACCGGGGAGCTGTTTTTT. It specifies CASSFGETGELFF. This chain joins TRBV5-6 and TRBJ2-2, with D tentatively TRBD2 (5 bases). The germline V and J ends were trimmed by 2 bases and 5 bases, with 7 bases remaining between them. CDR1 is SGHDT and CDR2 is YYEEEE in the germline V gene. The CDR3 consists of 13 residues. Full variable domain (rest looked up from reference TRBV5-6 and TRBJ2-2): DAGVTQSPTHLIKTRGQQVTLRCSPKSGHDTVSWYQQALGQGPQFIFQYYEEEERQRGNFPDRFSGHQFPNYSSELNVNALLLGDSALYLCASSFGETGELFFGEGSRLTVL.

The gene calls are TRBV6-6 and TRBJ2-7; 8 bases line up with TRBD1. The J segment lost 3 bases and the V segment lost 6 bases, leaving 10 bases of the junction unmatched. The CDR3 length is 15 residues. Germline CDR1 is MNHNY and CDR2 is SVGAGI (reference sequence). CDR3 residues: CASRAPGQGNYEQYF. DNA of the CDR3: TGTGCCAGCAGAGCTCCCGGACAGGGAAACTACGAGCAGTACTTC.